This T cell receptor beta chain was sequenced in a study of T cell responses to AZD1222 COVID-19 vaccine. The CDR3 extends over 13 amino acids. Trimming shortened V by 3 bases and J by 5 bases, and 10 bases separated the two germline ends. Germline V gene sequence: CDR1 MDHEN, CDR2 SYDVKM. TCRdb's copy holds only in-frame clones and misses some; the assay was immunoSEQ multiplex PCR. The data hold about 120,000 clones, with roughly 89% observed a single time. In the case of this clone: Its cognate antigen is unknown.

Study results and limitations: White British donors predominated, females outnumbered males, and clonal diversity was possibly underestimated.

The clonotype originates from an adult in good health. The material sequenced was peripheral blood, taken on day 0 of AZD1222 vaccination. The V call is TRBV28, the J call TRBJ1-1; D is perhaps TRBD1 (6 bases). CDR3 DNA sequence: TGTGCCAGCAGTTTTGCAGGGGAGACTGAAGCTTTCTTT. It is translated as CASSFAGETEAFF.